A selection of T cell receptor beta chains follows, all from one sample in a study of cytomegalovirus exposure and HLA in healthy donors. The protocol was immunoSEQ multiplex PCR, while the TCRdb copy is restricted to in-frame clones and leaves out a portion. In total, the table holds 200,000 to 250,000 clones. Sequencing was performed on PBMCs. The receptors originated from a girl aged 2 to 9 in good health and CMV-seropositive. The CDR3 runs from the conserved cysteine through the conserved F or W. The D gene is left open where the match is weak.

CDR3,DNA,V,D,J
CASSLTPDSANYGYTF,TGTGCCAGCAGCTTGACCCCCGACAGCGCCAACTATGGCTACACCTTC,TRBV5-6,.,TRBJ1-2
CASRRGPAQPQHF,TGTGCCAGCAGAAGGGGGCCAGCTCAGCCCCAGCATTTT,TRBV2,TRBD1,TRBJ1-5
CAIRLTSAETDTQYF,TGTGCCATCAGGTTGACTAGCGCCGAAACAGATACGCAGTATTTT,TRBV10-3,TRBD2,TRBJ2-3
CASGLAYEQYF,TGTGCCAGTGGACTAGCCTACGAGCAGTACTTC,TRBV27,TRBD2,TRBJ2-7
CASRSGQNSPLHF,TGTGCCAGCAGGTCGGGACAGAATTCACCCCTCCACTTT,TRBV2,TRBD1,TRBJ1-6
CASSRDRGWETQYF,TGTGCCAGCAGCCGGGACAGGGGGTGGGAGACCCAGTACTTC,TRBV5-4,TRBD1,TRBJ2-5
CASSVGGATGYEQYF,TGTGCCAGCAGCGTAGGTGGCGCTACGGGCTACGAGCAGTACTTC,TRBV9,.,TRBJ2-7
CASSSSRGPATEAFF,TGTGCCAGCAGCTCTAGCAGGGGGCCGGCCACTGAAGCTTTCTTT,TRBV5-4,TRBD1,TRBJ1-1
CASSLGQDEQYF,TGTGCCAGCAGCTTAGGTCAGGACGAGCAGTACTTC,TRBV11-2,.,TRBJ2-7
CASSVGLAGGEQYF,TGCGCCAGCAGTGTAGGACTAGCGGGAGGCGAGCAGTACTTC,TRBV10-2,TRBD2,TRBJ2-7
CASSEAVLSTEAFF,TGTGCCAGCAGTGAGGCCGTACTAAGCACTGAAGCTTTCTTT,TRBV6-1,.,TRBJ1-1
CASSPGDRPRSPLHF,TGCGCCAGCAGCCCCGGAGACCGACCTAGGTCACCCCTCCACTTT,TRBV5-1,.,TRBJ1-6
CSVDGPGQGYNEQFF,TGCAGCGTTGACGGTCCGGGACAGGGTTACAATGAGCAGTTCTTC,TRBV29-1,TRBD1,TRBJ2-1
CASSLVASGRSDEQYF,TGCGCCAGCAGCTTGGTCGCTAGCGGGAGGTCCGACGAGCAATACTTC,TRBV5-1,TRBD2,TRBJ2-7
CASSLGLAQRGYEQYF,TGTGCCAGCAGCTTGGGCCTAGCCCAAAGAGGCTACGAGCAGTACTTC,TRBV5-4,.,TRBJ2-7
CASSSQGVYEKLFF,TGTGCCAGCAGTTCTCAGGGGGTGTATGAAAAACTGTTTTTT,TRBV28,TRBD1,TRBJ1-4
CASSPILAGGKNEQFF,TGTGCCAGCAGTCCGATACTAGCGGGAGGTAAGAATGAGCAGTTCTTC,TRBV27,TRBD2,TRBJ2-1
CASSLGQGARQYEQYF,TGCGCCAGCAGCTTGGGACAGGGGGCTCGTCAATACGAGCAGTACTTC,TRBV5-1,TRBD1,TRBJ2-7
CASSPTPGGEQYF,TGCGCCAGCAGTCCGACCCCGGGAGGCGAGCAGTACTTC,TRBV10-1,TRBD2,TRBJ2-7
CASSSGTGPYEQYF,TGTGCCAGCAGCTCCGGGACAGGACCCTACGAGCAGTACTTC,TRBV27,TRBD1,TRBJ2-7
CASSLAPTSWRPYEQYF,TGTGCCAGCAGCTTAGCACCGACTAGCTGGAGACCCTACGAGCAGTACTTC,TRBV11-2,TRBD2,TRBJ2-7
CASSMGGSGVNEQFF,TGTGCCAGCAGCATGGGGGGTAGCGGGGTTAATGAGCAGTTCTTC,TRBV7-3,TRBD2,TRBJ2-1
CASSGFPVSVPGFSAYEQYF,TGTGCCAGCAGTGGTTTCCCCGTCTCGGTACCGGGATTCAGCGCCTACGAGCAGTACTTC,TRBV6-1,.,TRBJ2-7
CASSLTRWDSRSSYEQYF,TGTGCCAGCAGCTTAACAAGATGGGACAGCCGGTCCTCCTACGAGCAGTACTTC,TRBV11-2,TRBD1,TRBJ2-7
CASSDTTSGRSFDEQFF,TGTGCCAGCAGCGATACGACTAGCGGGAGAAGTTTTGATGAGCAGTTCTTC,TRBV9,TRBD2,TRBJ2-1
CASSFRRFSAEAFF,TGTGCCAGCAGTTTTCGTCGCTTCAGCGCTGAAGCTTTCTTT,TRBV28,.,TRBJ1-1
CAAGGSGSYEQYF,TGTGCCGCCGGGGGTAGCGGGAGCTACGAGCAGTACTTC,TRBV7-9,TRBD2,TRBJ2-7
CASSDVQGIRETQYF,TGCGCCAGCAGTGACGTCCAGGGGATCAGGGAGACCCAGTACTTC,TRBV10-1,.,TRBJ2-5